This T cell receptor (beta chain) derives from a study of shared clonotypes between healthy human individuals. Study background: Per donor, three plates held CD4 naive cells, three held CD4 memory, two held CD8 naive and one held CD8 memory.

Genomic DNA (from each subset) was split evenly across several immunoSEQ plates. The assay was immunoSEQ multiplex PCR, and TCRdb's table has in-frame clones only and misses some. The table lists 1.4 million or so clones, around 98.5% of them singletons. Germline loops: CDR1 SGDLS, CDR2 YYNGEE. V was pared by 0 bases and J by 11 bases, with 14 bases between. CDR3 length equals 13 residues. This rearrangement joins TRBV9 to TRBJ1-1; D unresolved. The origin of this receptor is a man under 40 in good health. Specimen: naive CD4+ T cells sorted from blood. Regarding subset: CD45RA+ positively selected. CDR3 residues: CASSVDPNLGAFF. In nucleotides, the CDR3 is TGTGCCAGCAGCGTAGATCCCAACTTGGGGGCTTTCTTT.